The T cell receptor (beta chain) under discussion was sequenced for a study of early T cells in non-severe SARS-CoV-2 infection. Study details: Alpha and beta chains were unpaired, from unsorted whole-blood bulk RNA.

About this clonotype: Its antigen is still unknown.

Tagging with unique molecular identifiers was applied to individual cDNA molecules. TCRdb redid the calling of the 5' RACE reads with MiXCR, one entry per CDR3 protein. The sample records tens of thousands of distinct CDR3 sequences, 10% to 15% being singletons. Overall study findings and caveats: VDJdb matches were skewed toward anti-spike CD8 T cell responses.

The sequence was obtained from an adult who was a healthcare worker with PCR-confirmed SARS-CoV-2 infection or an uninfected control (not recorded which). Sequenced: whole blood.

Written as DNA, the CDR3 is TGTGCCAGCGGACTAATACAAGAGACCCAGTACTTC. Its protein is CASGLIQETQYF. The genes are TRBV6-6 and TRBJ2-5, with D perhaps matching TRBD2 (6 bases). This CDR3 has 12 residues. CDR1 is MNHNY and CDR2 is SVGAGI in the germline V gene (reference sequence). The ends were cut back, 8 bases at V and 2 bases at J, with 9 bases in the middle.